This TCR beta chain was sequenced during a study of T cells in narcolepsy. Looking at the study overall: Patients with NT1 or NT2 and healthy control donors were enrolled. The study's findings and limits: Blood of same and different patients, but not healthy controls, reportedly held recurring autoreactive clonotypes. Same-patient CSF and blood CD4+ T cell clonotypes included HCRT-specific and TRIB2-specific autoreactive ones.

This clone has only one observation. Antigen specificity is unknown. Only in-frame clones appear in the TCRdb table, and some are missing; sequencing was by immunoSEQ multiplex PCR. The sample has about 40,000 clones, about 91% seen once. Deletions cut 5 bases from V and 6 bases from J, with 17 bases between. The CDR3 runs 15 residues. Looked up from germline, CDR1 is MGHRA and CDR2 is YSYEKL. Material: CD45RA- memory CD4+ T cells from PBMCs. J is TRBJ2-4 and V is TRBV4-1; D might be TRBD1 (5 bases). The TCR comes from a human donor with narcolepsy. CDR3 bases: TGCGCCAGCAGCTTAATTACAGGTGTGGGAAACATTCAGTACTTC. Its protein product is CASSLITGVGNIQYF.